Following are 23 T cell receptor beta chains from one sample sequenced in a study of cytomegalovirus exposure and HLA in healthy donors. It was with 60 Vbeta and 13 Jbeta primers that the PCR ran. This table comes from immunoSEQ multiplex PCR, and its TCRdb copy is limited to in-frame clones, with some not included. The sample shows under 150,000 clones, 82% of them seen only once. Sequenced sample: PBMCs. The receptors were gathered from a boy aged 2 to 10 in good health and CMV-seronegative.

This clone was detected a few times. The V and J genes are TRBV6-4 and TRBJ2-1; TRBD1 might be the D (5 bases). CDR1 and CDR2 (germline): MRHNA, SNTAGT. CDR3 length: 14 amino acids. V was trimmed by 3 bases and J by 8 bases, leaving 14 bases between them. The CDR3 sequence is CASSEIQGNDEQFF. DNA for the CDR3: TGTGCCAGCAGTGAAATCCAGGGCAACGATGAGCAGTTCTTC.

The chain joins TRBV7-2 to TRBJ1-5, with TRBD1 matching 11 bases. The ends lost 1 base at V and 7 bases at J; junction bases unmatched: 3. Germline CDR1 is SGHTA and CDR2 is FQGNSA. The CDR3 extends over 15 amino acids. CDR3 nucleotide sequence: TGTGCCAGCAGCTTAGGGGGACAGGGGGGACAGCCCCAGCATTTT. Residues: CASSLGGQGGQPQHF.

V and J are TRBV4-1 and TRBJ2-1, with D unresolved. Germline-derived CDR1 and CDR2 are MGHRA and YSYEKL. V lost 2 bases, J lost 7 bases, and 9 bases lay in between. The CDR3 length is 13 residues. CDR3 in amino acids: CASSQSSYNEQFF. The CDR3 bases are TGCGCCAGCAGCCAAAGCTCTTATAATGAGCAGTTCTTC.

The chain is built from TRBV5-5 and TRBJ1-1, with D uncertain. Germline V gene sequence: CDR1 SGHKS, CDR2 YYEKEE (reference sequence). The V and J ends lost 2 bases and 6 bases respectively, with 17 bases between them. This CDR3 has 15 residues. CDR3 residues: CASSLGRDGGPEAFF. CDR3 bases: TGTGCCAGCAGCTTAGGGCGAGATGGAGGCCCTGAAGCTTTCTTT.

The J gene is TRBJ1-2, the V gene TRBV7-9; no reliable D call. Trimming pared 5 bases from V and 5 bases from J, leaving 21 bases between. This CDR3 is built from 16 residues. Germline CDR1 SEHNR, CDR2 FQNEAQ (reference sequence). The CDR3: CASSPIVRVGIYGYTF. As DNA, the CDR3 is TGTGCCAGCAGCCCCATTGTGAGGGTGGGGATATATGGCTACACCTTC.

This chain links TRBV13 with TRBJ2-1; 9 nucleotides match TRBD2. CDR3 size: 16 residues. Germline CDR1 and CDR2: PRHDT and FYEKMQ (reference sequence). Trimming removed 5 bases from V and 3 bases from J; junction bases left unmatched: 8. DNA for the CDR3: TGTGCCAGCAGCGCCACCGGGACTAGCAGCTACAATGAGCAGTTCTTC. Amino acid sequence: CASSATGTSSYNEQFF.

A few counts support this clone. The chain is built from TRBV4-1 and TRBJ2-7; 8 bases align to TRBD1. Per germline, CDR1 MGHRA and CDR2 YSYEKL. V gave up 4 bases and J gave up 3 bases; unmatched junction bases: 5. The CDR3 extends over 14 amino acids. The CDR3 sequence is CASSRGTGNYEQYF. The CDR3 coding sequence is TGCGCCAGCAGCCGGGGGACAGGAAACTACGAGCAGTACTTC.

The chain couples TRBV11-2 to TRBJ2-2; 8 bases line up with TRBD2. The CDR3 runs to 15 residues. The V gene's germline CDR1 is SGHAT and CDR2 FQNNGV. The ends lost 2 bases at V and 1 base at J; junction bases unmatched: 0. For the CDR3, the DNA is TGTGCCAGCAGCTTAACTAGCGGGAACACCGGGGAGCTGTTTTTT. The encoded protein is CASSLTSGNTGELFF.

This sequence joins TRBV2 and TRBJ1-2, with D uncertain. Germline V gene sequence: CDR1 SNHLY, CDR2 FYNNEI. The CDR3 covers 11 residues. V lost 4 bases and J 6 bases, leaving 6 bases between the germline ends. The CDR3 region is CASSVQNGYTF. In DNA, the CDR3 is TGTGCCAGCAGTGTACAGAATGGCTACACCTTC. Complete variable domain (other parts from reference TRBV2 and TRBJ1-2): EPEVTQTPSHQVTQMGQEVILRCVPISNHLYFYWYRQILGQKVEFLVSFYNNEISEKSEIFDDQFSVERPDGSNFTLKIRSTKLEDSAMYFCASSVQNGYTFGSGTRLTVV.

This clone showed up just a few times. The chain recombines TRBV7-2 with TRBJ1-1; D call uncertain. The germline V gene encodes CDR1 SGHTA and CDR2 FQGNSA. V dropped 2 bases and J dropped 2 bases, with 9 bases sitting between them. The CDR3 extends over 14 amino acids. The CDR3 reads CASSLMEGNTEAFF. The CDR3, as DNA: TGTGCCAGCAGCTTAATGGAGGGAAACACTGAAGCTTTCTTT. Full variable domain (missing parts from reference TRBV7-2 and TRBJ1-1): GAGVSQSPSNKVTEKGKDVELRCDPISGHTALYWYRQSLGQGLEFLIYFQGNSAPDKSGLPSDRFSAERTGGSVSTLTIQRTQQEDSAVYLCASSLMEGNTEAFFGQGTRLTVV.

The chain combines TRBV19 with TRBJ1-1; tentatively, D is TRBD1 (5 bases). The CDR3 has 15 amino acids. CDR1 LNHDA and CDR2 SQIVND come from the germline V gene (reference sequence). The V end was cut by 5 bases, the J end by 4 bases, with 17 bases between. The CDR3 DNA sequence: TGTGCCAGTAGTCCGGTTCCCAGGGAAGGCACTGAAGCTTTCTTT. This gives the protein CASSPVPREGTEAFF. Complete variable domain (other parts from reference TRBV19 and TRBJ1-1): DGGITQSPKYLFRKEGQNVTLSCEQNLNHDAMYWYRQDPGQGLRLIYYSQIVNDFQKGDIAEGYSVSREKKESFPLTVTSAQKNPTAFYLCASSPVPREGTEAFFGQGTRLTVV.

The chain uses TRBV5-1 and TRBJ1-2, with TRBD1 as a possible D gene (6 bases). In germline, CDR1 is SGHRS, CDR2 YFSETQ. This CDR3 is 16 amino acids long. V lost 0 bases, J lost 6 bases, and 18 bases lay in between. The CDR3 loop is CASSLDWGGQVDGYTF. CDR3 nucleotide sequence: TGCGCCAGCAGCTTGGATTGGGGGGGGCAGGTGGATGGCTACACCTTC. Variable domain in full (rest from reference TRBV5-1 and TRBJ1-2): KAGVTQTPRYLIKTRGQQVTLSCSPISGHRSVSWYQQTPGQGLQFLFEYFSETQRNKGNFPGRFSGRQFSNSRSEMNVSTLELGDSALYLCASSLDWGGQVDGYTFGSGTRLTVV.

V is TRBV9 and J is TRBJ2-3; no definite D call. The CDR3 length is 16 residues. CDR1 is SGDLS and CDR2 is YYNGEE in the germline V gene. Trimming left V 5 bases short and J 4 bases short, with 20 bases between. The CDR3 sequence: CASSSNLALDADTQYF. The DNA of the CDR3 is TGTGCCAGCAGTAGCAATTTGGCCCTCGACGCAGATACGCAGTATTTT.

The chain joins TRBV6-5 to TRBJ1-1, with TRBD1 matching 11 bases. V lost 6 bases, J lost 5 bases, and 8 bases stayed unmatched. CDR3 length: 15 amino acids. CDR1 and CDR2 from the germline V gene are MNHEY and SVGAGI. The CDR3 reads CASRFPGTGGTEAFF. CDR3 DNA: TGTGCCAGCAGATTCCCCGGGACAGGGGGAACTGAAGCTTTCTTT.

The genes are TRBV2 and TRBJ2-1; D might be TRBD2 (5 bases). This CDR3 spans 13 amino acids. Germline V gene lookup returns CDR1 SNHLY and CDR2 FYNNEI. Trimming removed 8 bases at V and 9 bases at J, with 17 bases between. In DNA form, the CDR3 reads TGTGCCAGCTTACGAGGGCTGGGGTTTGAGCAGTTCTTC. Amino acid sequence: CASLRGLGFEQFF.

J is TRBJ2-7 and V is TRBV7-8, with D maybe TRBD2 (5 bases). The V gene's germline CDR1 is SGHVS and CDR2 FQNEAQ. With 2 bases removed from V and 0 bases from J, the gap between germline ends came to 17 bases. The CDR3 covers 17 residues. CDR3 nucleotides: TGTGCCAGCAGCTTACCGAGCGGACCCGTAAGCTCCTACGAGCAGTACGTC. Translation gives CASSLPSGPVSSYEQYV.

The chain carries TRBV27 and TRBJ2-3; 12 bases map to TRBD2. CDR1 and CDR2 from the germline V gene are MNHEY and SMNVEV (reference sequence). The junction had 0 bases not matched to a gene; V was cut back by 2 bases and J by 3 bases. The CDR3 contains 15 residues. In DNA form, the CDR3 reads TGTGCCAGCAGTTTAGGGACTAGCGGGACAGATACGCAGTATTTT. Encoded protein: CASSLGTSGTDTQYF.

J is TRBJ2-7 and V is TRBV25-1; D uncertain. Per the germline V gene, CDR1 is MGHDK and CDR2 is SYGVNS. V gave up 1 base and J gave up 3 bases, with 4 bases separating them. This CDR3 is 12 amino acids long. The CDR3 DNA reads TGTGCCAGCAGTGAATCGGGCTACGAGCAGTACTTC. This sequence encodes CASSESGYEQYF.

The rearrangement links TRBV9 to TRBJ2-4; TRBD1 matches at 7 bases. CDR1 and CDR2 (germline): SGDLS, YYNGEE. Trimming at V came to 0 bases and at J to 3 bases, leaving 0 bases not matched to a gene. The CDR3 covers 14 residues. The CDR3 DNA reads as TGTGCCAGCAGCGTAGCAGGGGGCAAAAACATTCAGTACTTC. It is translated as CASSVAGGKNIQYF.

This chain links TRBV7-3 with TRBJ2-1; 9 nucleotides agree with TRBD2. The CDR3 runs to 15 residues. Losses at the gene ends were 5 bases for V and 4 bases for J; bases not matched to a gene: 6. Germline V gene data show CDR1 as SGHTA and CDR2 as FQGTGA. The DNA for the CDR3 is TGTGCCAGCAGCCCATCTAGCGGGGCTTACAATGAGCAGTTCTTC. Protein product: CASSPSSGAYNEQFF. The whole variable domain, remainder taken from reference TRBV7-3 and TRBJ2-1, is GAGVSQTPSNKVTEKGKYVELRCDPISGHTALYWYRQSLGQGPEFLIYFQGTGAADDSGLPNDRFFAVRPEGSVSTLKIQRTERGDSAVYLCASSPSSGAYNEQFFGPGTRLTVL.

This chain links TRBV6-1 with TRBJ2-3; D perhaps matches TRBD2 (6 bases). This CDR3 region has 15 residues. V lost 2 bases and J lost 3, with 12 bases in between. The V gene's germline CDR1 is MNHNS and CDR2 SASEGT. The CDR3 sequence is CASSELEGRTDTQYF. CDR3 coding DNA: TGTGCCAGCAGTGAATTGGAGGGGAGGACAGATACGCAGTATTTT.

The genes are TRBV6-5 and TRBJ2-1; 7 bases line up with TRBD2. Germline V CDR1 and CDR2: MNHEY, SVGAGI. Trimming cost V 6 bases and J 7 bases; bases outside gene matches: 3. The CDR3 loop spans 12 amino acids. CDR3 region: CASSMGGNEQFF. CDR3 bases: TGTGCCAGCAGCATGGGGGGGAATGAGCAGTTCTTC.

The V gene is TRBV13, the J gene TRBJ1-5; tentatively, D is TRBD1 (5 bases). Germline values: CDR1 PRHDT, CDR2 FYEKMQ (reference sequence). This CDR3 has 16 amino acids. Trimming shortened V by 0 bases and J by 3 bases, and 12 bases separated the two germline ends. The CDR3 loop is CASSLGQGGLNQPQHF. In nucleotides, the CDR3 is TGTGCCAGCAGCTTAGGCCAGGGTGGGCTCAATCAGCCCCAGCATTTT.